A single sample gave rise to the 30 T cell receptor beta chains below, sequenced in a study of long-term antiretroviral therapy in people with HIV. The immunoSEQ assay was v3.0, run at survey level. The method was immunoSEQ multiplex PCR; TCRdb's version includes in-frame clones alone and lacks a portion of them. Among 25,000 to 35,000 clones listed, about 86% were seen once. The source was unsorted PBMCs, collected 0.8 years after starting antiretroviral therapy. The receptors originated from a woman aged 30 to 39 with HIV.

The V gene is TRBV7-7, the J gene TRBJ2-7, with D unclear. Trimming removed 8 bases at V and 2 bases at J, with 13 bases between. Germline V CDR1 and CDR2: SSHAT, FNYEAQ (reference sequence). This CDR3 has 13 residues. The CDR3 protein is CASPSLGPYEQYV. CDR3 DNA sequence: TGTGCCAGCCCTTCCCTCGGACCCTACGAGCAGTACGTC.

V gene TRBV29-1 combines with J gene TRBJ2-4; D is ambiguous. With 4 bases removed from V and 3 bases from J, the gap between germline ends came to 10 bases. This CDR3 has 13 amino acids. Germline assignment: CDR1 SQVTM and CDR2 ANQGSEA. DNA for the CDR3: TGCAGCGTTGTAACAGTCGACAAAAACATTCAGTACTTC. Amino acid sequence: CSVVTVDKNIQYF.

This chain uses TRBV14 with TRBJ1-2; 8 bases are shared with TRBD1. The V segment lost 0 bases and the J segment 7 bases; nucleotides outside the gene matches: 4. The germline CDR1 and CDR2 sequences are SGHDN and FVKESK. The CDR3 runs to 14 residues. CDR3 bases: TGTGCCAGCAGCCAAGAACCTACAGGGGGTGGCTACACCTTC. Its protein product is CASSQEPTGGGYTF. Full variable domain (rest looked up from reference TRBV14 and TRBJ1-2): EAGVTQFPSHSVIEKGQTVTLRCDPISGHDNLYWYRRVMGKEIKFLLHFVKESKQDESGMPNNRFLAERTGGTYSTLKVQPAELEDSGVYFCASSQEPTGGGYTFGSGTRLTVV.

The chain employs TRBV27 and TRBJ1-4; D not certain. The CDR3 is made up of 15 amino acids. V lost 2 bases to trimming and J lost 4 bases, with 11 bases between them. Germline V gives CDR1 MNHEY, CDR2 SMNVEV (reference sequence). CDR3 bases: TGTGCCAGCAGTTTAGCCCCACAGTTTAATGAAAAACTGTTTTTT. Translation gives CASSLAPQFNEKLFF.

V and J are TRBV6-5 and TRBJ2-1; D not resolved. Germline V gene data show CDR1 as MNHEY and CDR2 as SVGAGI. The V end was cut by 7 bases, the J end by 8 bases, with 12 bases between. This CDR3 has 12 residues. The CDR3 region is CASKESGHEQFF. The CDR3 bases are TGTGCCAGCAAAGAGTCGGGTCATGAGCAGTTCTTC.

The rearrangement uses TRBV27 and TRBJ1-5; possibly TRBD1 for D (5 bases). Germline CDR1 is MNHEY and CDR2 is SMNVEV (reference sequence). The CDR3 consists of 14 residues. V lost 4 bases and J lost 1, with 8 bases in between. For the CDR3, the DNA is TGTGCCAGCAGTTCGGGACCGAGCAATCAGCCCCAGCATTTT. Translation: CASSSGPSNQPQHF.

The chain uses TRBV6-6 and TRBJ2-2, with D possibly TRBD2 on 6 matching bases. Germline V gene lookup returns CDR1 MNHNY and CDR2 SVGAGI (reference sequence). The germline V and J ends were trimmed by 0 bases and 5 bases, with 7 bases remaining between them. This CDR3 has 14 residues. The CDR3 DNA is TGTGCCAGCAGTTACTCCGGGAGAACCGGGGAGCTGTTTTTT. This translates into CASSYSGRTGELFF.

This sequence joins TRBV6-5 and TRBJ1-5, with a possible D match to TRBD1 (5 bases). This CDR3 region has 13 residues. The ends were cut back, 6 bases at V and 7 bases at J, with 13 bases in the middle. Germline loops: CDR1 MNHEY, CDR2 SVGAGI. CDR3 sequence reads: CASRATGGQPQHF. In nucleotides, the CDR3 is TGTGCCAGCAGAGCGACCGGGGGACAGCCCCAGCATTTT.

This chain connects TRBV2 to TRBJ1-5; D call uncertain. The CDR3 length is 14 residues. The ends were cut back, 0 bases at V and 3 bases at J, with 6 bases in the middle. Germline-derived CDR1 and CDR2 are SNHLY and FYNNEI. DNA for the CDR3: TGTGCCAGCAGTGAAGCGGGGTACAATCAGCCCCAGCATTTT. It specifies CASSEAGYNQPQHF.

This clone has more than one count but fewer than ten. The rearrangement joins TRBV11-2 to TRBJ1-1, with a possible D match to TRBD1 (5 bases). V was cut by 0 bases and J by 8 bases, with 13 bases left in between. The germline V gene has CDR1 SGHAT and CDR2 FQNNGV. This CDR3 has 14 amino acids. CDR3 nucleotide sequence: TGTGCCAGCAGCTTAGATCTAACGGGGGGGGAAGCTTTCTTT. It yields the protein CASSLDLTGGEAFF.

This rearrangement joins TRBV5-1 to TRBJ2-1; weak D call: TRBD1 (5 bases). This CDR3 contains 15 residues. Germline loops: CDR1 SGHRS, CDR2 YFSETQ. V lost 0 bases and J lost 0, with 7 bases in between. CDR3 sequence (DNA): TGCGCCAGCAGCTTGGAGGGGAACTCCTACAATGAGCAGTTCTTC. It translates to CASSLEGNSYNEQFF. The variable domain in full, with the rest retrieved from reference TRBV5-1 and TRBJ2-1, is KAGVTQTPRYLIKTRGQQVTLSCSPISGHRSVSWYQQTPGQGLQFLFEYFSETQRNKGNFPGRFSGRQFSNSRSEMNVSTLELGDSALYLCASSLEGNSYNEQFFGPGTRLTVL.

This clone was counted between two and nine times. The chain combines TRBV19 with TRBJ1-6; a possible D gene is TRBD1 (5 bases). Germline V CDR1 and CDR2: LNHDA, SQIVND (reference sequence). The ends were cut back, 3 bases at V and 5 bases at J, with 17 bases in the middle. This CDR3 comprises 17 residues. The CDR3 is CASSILPQGYDNSPLHF. As DNA, the CDR3 is TGTGCCAGTAGTATCCTACCGCAGGGCTATGATAATTCACCCCTCCACTTT.

The V gene is TRBV9, the J gene TRBJ2-3; D is possibly TRBD1 or TRBD2 (5 bases each). The CDR3 extends over 19 amino acids. The germline V and J ends were trimmed by 3 bases and 1 base, with 24 bases remaining between them. Germline loops: CDR1 SGDLS, CDR2 YYNGEE. The DNA of the CDR3 is TGTGCCAGCAGCGCGAGCCGGGACCAACTACCTTTGGGCACAGATACGCAGTATTTT. It specifies CASSASRDQLPLGTDTQYF.

This clone was seen a single time. J is TRBJ2-5 and V is TRBV6-5; perhaps TRBD2 as D (6 bases). The germline CDR1 and CDR2 sequences are MNHEY and SVGAGI. V lost 6 bases and J lost 5, with 16 bases in between. CDR3 size: 14 residues. The CDR3 here is CASRGWGVSETQYF. CDR3 bases: TGTGCCAGCAGAGGTTGGGGGGTGTCGGAGACCCAGTACTTC.

The rearrangement uses TRBV10-1 and TRBJ2-7, with D maybe TRBD2 (6 bases). CDR3 length equals 18 residues. Deletions cut 2 bases from V and 7 bases from J, with 27 bases between. The germline V gene encodes CDR1 WNHNN and CDR2 SYGVQD (reference sequence). CDR3 residues: CASSERGGNPSTSWEQYV. The CDR3, as DNA: TGCGCCAGCAGTGAGCGCGGAGGGAACCCCTCTACTTCGTGGGAGCAGTACGTC.

The J gene is TRBJ2-1, the V gene TRBV6-1; D unclear. The V gene lost 7 bases and the J gene lost 3 bases, with 7 bases spanning the gap. Germline-derived CDR1 and CDR2 are MNHNS and SASEGT. The CDR3 is 12 amino acids. CDR3 region: CASKPDYNEQFF. The DNA of the CDR3 is TGTGCCAGCAAGCCAGACTACAATGAGCAGTTCTTC.

The chain joins TRBV7-9 to TRBJ2-1; TRBD2 matches 12 bases. Trimming at V came to 10 bases and at J to 8 bases, leaving 9 bases not matched to a gene. CDR3 length equals 14 residues. Germline values: CDR1 SEHNR, CDR2 FQNEAQ (reference sequence). The chain's CDR3 is CAIYLAGGRDEQFF. In nucleotides, the CDR3 is TGTGCCATCTACCTAGCGGGGGGGCGTGATGAGCAGTTCTTC.

CDR3 region: CASSSGSGGYTF. The DNA of the CDR3 is TGTGCCAGCAGCTCAGGGTCGGGAGGCTACACCTTC. J is TRBJ1-2 and V is TRBV7-2; D perhaps matches TRBD1 (5 bases). Deletions cut 4 bases from V and 8 bases from J, with 11 bases between. The CDR3 contains 12 residues. Germline loops: CDR1 SGHTA, CDR2 FQGNSA. The variable domain in full, with the rest retrieved from reference TRBV7-2 and TRBJ1-2, is GAGVSQSPSNKVTEKGKDVELRCDPISGHTALYWYRQSLGQGLEFLIYFQGNSAPDKSGLPSDRFSAERTGGSVSTLTIQRTQQEDSAVYLCASSSGSGGYTFGSGTRLTVV.

The chain employs TRBV6-5 and TRBJ1-5, with a possible D match to TRBD1 (6 bases). Per the germline V gene, CDR1 is MNHEY and CDR2 is SVGAGI. Between the trimmed V and J ends, which lost 6 bases and 1 base, there was a span of 10 bases. The CDR3 is made up of 14 amino acids. CDR3 DNA: TGTGCCAGCAGCACAGGGAAAAGCAATCAGCCCCAGCATTTT. Translating gives CASSTGKSNQPQHF.

The chain carries TRBV2 and TRBJ2-5; 7 positions match TRBD1. This CDR3 has 16 residues. The V and J ends lost 6 bases and 3 bases, in that order; junction bases with no gene match: 13. Germline V gene lookup returns CDR1 SNHLY and CDR2 FYNNEI. CDR3 protein: CASRGQGVSPKETQYF. The CDR3 DNA is TGTGCCAGCAGAGGTCAGGGGGTGTCCCCTAAAGAGACCCAGTACTTC. Using reference TRBV2 and TRBJ2-5 for the parts outside the CDR3, the full variable domain is EPEVTQTPSHQVTQMGQEVILRCVPISNHLYFYWYRQILGQKVEFLVSFYNNEISEKSEIFDDQFSVERPDGSNFTLKIRSTKLEDSAMYFCASRGQGVSPKETQYFGPGTRLLVL.

The chain has TRBV29-1 and TRBJ2-1; D unresolved. This CDR3 has 14 amino acids. The germline V gene encodes CDR1 SQVTM and CDR2 ANQGSEA. Between the trimmed V and J ends, which lost 3 bases and 2 bases, there was a span of 11 bases. The DNA of the CDR3 is TGCAGCGTTGAGGGCCCTAAGGCCTACAATGAGCAGTTCTTC. This gives the protein CSVEGPKAYNEQFF.

For this clone: Other nucleotide sequences in the sample specify the same CDR3. This chain uses TRBV6-5 with TRBJ2-1; 7 bases are a match to TRBD2. This CDR3 comprises 14 residues. Germline V lookup: CDR1 MNHEY, CDR2 SVGAGI. Trimming at V came to 2 bases and at J to 7 bases, leaving 5 bases not matched to a gene. The DNA of the CDR3 is TGTGCCAGCAGTTACGCAGCGGGGCCTAATGAGCAGTTCTTC. Its translation is CASSYAAGPNEQFF.

The J gene is TRBJ2-2, the V gene TRBV18, with D maybe TRBD1 (6 bases). The V gene's germline CDR1 is KGHSH and CDR2 LQKENI. V was pared by 6 bases and J by 6 bases, with 14 bases between. This CDR3 contains 14 residues. CDR3 DNA sequence: TGTGCCAGCTCTCGGAACAGGGACCCCGGGGAGCTGTTTTTT. Translating it yields CASSRNRDPGELFF.

The rearrangement joins TRBV30 to TRBJ2-2, with no clear D. The V and J ends lost 1 base and 6 bases respectively, with 9 bases between them. Germline lookup yields CDR1 GTSNPN and CDR2 SVGIG (reference sequence). The CDR3 consists of 13 residues. CDR3 bases: TGTGCCTGGAGTGCTTTTTTTCCCGGGGAGCTGTTTTTT. This sequence encodes CAWSAFFPGELFF.

This clone has more than one count but fewer than ten. The CDR3 DNA is TGTGCCAGCAGCTTAGAAGCAGGGATTATGAACACTGAAGCTTTCTTT. Translated, it gives CASSLEAGIMNTEAFF. V gene TRBV11-2 combines with J gene TRBJ1-1, with D perhaps TRBD1 (5 bases). The CDR3 is 16 amino acids. The V end was cut by 0 bases, the J end by 0 bases, with 11 bases between. Germline lookup yields CDR1 SGHAT and CDR2 FQNNGV.

V is TRBV7-2 and J is TRBJ1-5, with TRBD1 matching 7 bases. Unmatched junction bases numbered 10, after V lost 5 bases and J lost 9 bases. Germline CDR1 and CDR2: SGHTA and FQGNSA. There are 14 residues in the CDR3. Here the CDR3 reads CASSPRQGGWPQHF. CDR3 in DNA: TGTGCCAGCAGCCCGCGACAGGGAGGCTGGCCCCAGCATTTT.

CDR3 residues: CASSEGFGQLLYGYTF. Here the CDR3 DNA reads TGTGCCAGCAGTGAGGGTTTCGGGCAGTTACTTTATGGCTACACCTTC. This sequence joins TRBV6-1 and TRBJ1-2; D remains ambiguous. Germline loops: CDR1 MNHNS, CDR2 SASEGT. Trimming shortened V by 3 bases and J by 5 bases, and 19 bases separated the two germline ends. CDR3 length: 16 residues.

Note on this clone: The sample carries other DNA sequences with the same CDR3. The V call is TRBV6-5, the J call TRBJ1-1, with D tentatively TRBD1 (5 bases). Deletions cut 2 bases from V and 2 bases from J, with 9 bases between. This CDR3 is 14 amino acids long. The germline CDR1 and CDR2 sequences are MNHEY and SVGAGI. The CDR3 DNA sequence: TGTGCCAGCAGTTACCGGGGCAGAAACACTGAAGCTTTCTTT. Its translation is CASSYRGRNTEAFF.

This chain joins TRBV2 and TRBJ2-2; perhaps TRBD2 as D (5 bases). This CDR3 is 12 amino acids long. CDR1 SNHLY and CDR2 FYNNEI come from the germline V gene. Trimming took off 6 bases at V and 7 bases at J, with 9 bases between the two ends. CDR3 sequence: CASSLSGGELFF. CDR3 nucleotides: TGTGCCAGCAGCTTGAGCGGCGGGGAGCTGTTTTTT.

V usage is TRBV2 and J usage is TRBJ1-1; D unclear. Germline V gene data show CDR1 as SNHLY and CDR2 as FYNNEI. V was cut by 4 bases and J by 1 base, with 10 bases left in between. This CDR3 comprises 14 residues. This chain's CDR3 is CASSVIERNTEAFF. The DNA of the CDR3 is TGTGCCAGCAGTGTGATCGAGCGGAACACTGAAGCTTTCTTT.